Listed below are T cell receptor beta chains from one sample, sequenced in a study of CD4 and CD8 cells across lung adenocarcinoma regions. MiXCR, applied by TCRdb to the PCR reads, yields one record per CDR3 protein. The repertoire holds about 25,000 distinct CDR3 sequences, more than 40% seen once, with around 44% in the top ten. Sequenced material: CD8+ T cells from the center of a lung tumor. These receptors originate from a male donor with lung adenocarcinoma. The CD4 and CD8 labels of this study may be unreliable. Both conserved end residues are part of each CDR3. The D gene is left open where the match is weak. Only some rows state a clone size, as once, few, many or a class for expanded clones.

clone_size	v_call	j_call	d_call	cdr3_nt	cdr3_aa
many	TRBV4-2	TRBJ1-6	TRBD1	TGTGCCAGCAGCCAAGATCTATTCGGACAGGGTGGTTCACCCCTCCACTTT	CASSQDLFGQGGSPLHF
many	TRBV12-3/TRBV12-4	TRBJ2-4	.	TGTGCCAGCAGTTTAGGGACGGTGTTCTTAGCCAAAAACATTCAGTACTTC	CASSLGTVFLAKNIQYF
.	TRBV6-1	TRBJ2-5	TRBD1	TGTGCCAGCAGTCTTCAGGGGGCGTACACTGAGACCCAGTACTTC	CASSLQGAYTETQYF
.	TRBV13	TRBJ2-1	.	TGTGCCAGCAGCTTTCTAGCAGACTACAATGAGCAGTTCTTC	CASSFLADYNEQFF
.	TRBV6-1	TRBJ2-5	TRBD1	TGTGCCAGCAGGGGGGCCGGGACAGGTGACGGAGAGACGCAGTACTTC	CASRGAGTGDGETQYF
.	TRBV4-1	TRBJ2-1	TRBD1	TGCGCCAGCAGCCACCCGGGACAGGGGGCTTGGGAGCAGTTCTTC	CASSHPGQGAWEQFF
.	TRBV6-5	TRBJ2-1	.	TGTGCCAGCAGTTACCGTACCACAGGGAGCAATGAGCAGTTCTTC	CASSYRTTGSNEQFF
many	TRBV10-3	TRBJ2-5	.	TGTGCCATCAGGGGACAAGAGACCCAGTACTTC	CAIRGQETQYF
.	TRBV27	TRBJ2-5	.	TGTGCCAGCAGTCCCGAGAGCCGCGGGCAAGACACCCAGTACTTC	CASSPESRGQDTQYF
few	TRBV5-1	TRBJ2-3	.	TGCGCCAGCAGCTTCTCGTCTAGAGCAGATACGCAGTATTTT	CASSFSSRADTQYF
many	TRBV3-1	TRBJ2-1	.	TGTGCCAGCAGCCGGAAGTTGGAGAACGGTGAGCAGTTCTTC	CASSRKLENGEQFF
.	TRBV27	TRBJ1-2	.	TGTGCCAGCAGTCCCACGTCGGAGGGGAGTTGGGGCTACACCTTC	CASSPTSEGSWGYTF
.	TRBV3-1	TRBJ2-3	.	TGTGCCAGCAGCCATCTTAGCGGAGGAGATACGCAGTATTTT	CASSHLSGGDTQYF
many	TRBV6-1	TRBJ2-7	TRBD1	TGTGCCAGCAAGACAGGGAGCTCCTACGAGCAGTACTTC	CASKTGSSYEQYF
.	TRBV27	TRBJ2-3	.	TGTGCCATGGGCTTCGGGACTGTGGACACCGGTACGCAGTATTTT	CAMGFGTVDTGTQYF
many	TRBV27	TRBJ1-6	TRBD1	TGTGCCAGCAGTTTAATATCGGGTAGGGGGCGGTCACCCCTCCACTTT	CASSLISGRGRSPLHF
.	TRBV6-1	TRBJ2-7	.	TGTGCCAGCAAGAGGGGCTCCTACGAGCAGTACTTC	CASKRGSYEQYF
.	TRBV29-1	TRBJ2-1	TRBD2	TGCAGCGTTGCCGCTCTAGCGGGAGGGGGGAATGAGCAGTTCTTC	CSVAALAGGGNEQFF
many	TRBV7-8	TRBJ1-2	.	TGTGCCAGCAGCTTAGGAGACACCAGCTATGGCTACACCTTC	CASSLGDTSYGYTF
.	TRBV4-1	TRBJ2-3	.	TGCGCGGGCAGCGGCGACCGTGGCGGAAAGACCCAGTATTTT	CAGSGDRGGKTQYF
medium-sized	TRBV6-1	TRBJ2-1	TRBD2	TGTGCCAGCAGTGAAAGACTAGCGGGAGGGCCTGTCTTC	CASSERLAGGPVF
.	TRBV6-5	TRBJ1-3	.	TGTGCCAGCAGTTACTCTTTGGCCTTCTCTGGAAACACCATATATTTT	CASSYSLAFSGNTIYF
.	TRBV5-1	TRBJ2-7	.	TGCGCCAGCAACCGGGACTCAGCAACCTACGAGCAGTACTTC	CASNRDSATYEQYF
.	TRBV6-1	TRBJ1-2	.	TGTGCCAGCAGCAGGGGAGGCTATGGCTACACCTTC	CASSRGGYGYTF
.	TRBV10-2	TRBJ2-3	.	TGCGCCAGCAGTGAACAGGGACTGGGAGCCGGAGATACGCAGTATTTT	CASSEQGLGAGDTQYF
.	TRBV10-1	TRBJ2-1	TRBD1	TGCGCCAGCAGTGAGGGGACAGGGAACAATGAGCAGTTCTTC	CASSEGTGNNEQFF
.	TRBV6-5	TRBJ2-1	.	TGTGCCAGCAGTTCGGGGCAAAGCGGCCAAAATATTCAGTTCTTT	CASSSGQSGQNIQFF
once	TRBV27	TRBJ2-5	TRBD1	TGTGCCAGCGGGCCAGGGGGCCGTGACAAAGACATCCAGTACTTC	CASGPGGRDKDIQYF
.	TRBV6-1	TRBJ2-3	TRBD2	TGTGCCAGCAGTGGCGGACTGGGGGGGATGAGAGCCAAAAACACGCAGTATTTT	CASSGGLGGMRAKNTQYF
few	TRBV27	TRBJ2-4	.	TGTGCCAGGGGGCTGTGCGCCAAAAATACGCAGTACTTC	CARGLCAKNTQYF
many	TRBV10-1	TRBJ1-5	TRBD1	TGCGCCAGCAGTGAGTCGCGGCAGGGGGCCGATCAGCCCCAGCATTTT	CASSESRQGADQPQHF
.	TRBV6-1	TRBJ2-4	.	TGTGCGAGCAGTGTCGCGGGGCTGTGGGCCAAAGACATGCAGTACTTC	CASSVAGLWAKDMQYF
.	TRBV6-1	TRBJ2-3	TRBD1	TGTGCCAGCAGTGAATCGGGGACAGGGGCCGAGAACATTCAGTATTTT	CASSESGTGAENIQYF
.	TRBV4-1	TRBJ2-3	.	TGCGCCAGCAGCCAAGAGCCCGGGAGACGTTGGGATACGCAGTATTTT	CASSQEPGRRWDTQYF
many	TRBV10-3	TRBJ2-7	TRBD2	TGTGCCATCAGTGAGGGGGGGGGGGCCTACGAGCAGTACTTC	CAISEGGGAYEQYF
.	TRBV4-1	TRBJ2-1	.	TGCGCCAGCAGCCAAGTACGGGGTGAGCAGTTCTTC	CASSQVRGEQFF
.	TRBV14	TRBJ2-1	.	TGTGCCAGCAGCCCGGGGACTCACTTTAATGAGCAGTTCTTC	CASSPGTHFNEQFF
.	TRBV29-1	TRBJ2-2	.	TGCAGCGGGTCGGCGGAGAACACCGGGGAGCTGTTTTTT	CSGSAENTGELFF
medium-sized	TRBV27	TRBJ2-5	TRBD2	TGTGCCAGCAGCACAATTGACAGGGTTGGGGCGGGGGGGGCCCAGTACTTC	CASSTIDRVGAGGAQYF
.	TRBV10-1	TRBJ2-4	.	TGCGCCAGCAGGGAGAGGCGAGCCACAAATACGCAGTACTTC	CASRERRATNTQYF
.	TRBV25-1	TRBJ2-7	TRBD1	TGTGCCAGCAGTGGGGCGGCCCAGGGGGTAGGCTCTGGGGCCAACGAGCAGTACTTC	CASSGAAQGVGSGANEQYF
.	TRBV6-1	TRBJ2-5	.	TGTGCCAGCGGGGGGGCCGGGGGCCGGGTTGGGGAGACGCAGTACTTT	CASGGAGGRVGETQYF